This T cell receptor beta chain was recorded in a study of blood T cell repertoires in COVID-19. At the level of the study: Nucleic acid was either cDNA or gDNA, and it came from T cells, B-cell-depleted T cells, or PBMCs.

Generated by immunoSEQ multiplex PCR, the TCRdb table keeps only in-frame clones and is missing some. Of tens of thousands of clones listed, around 89% are singletons. V lost 6 bases and J lost 13, with 18 bases in between. The CDR3 extends over 12 amino acids. The clonotype was recovered from a man aged 45 to 65 with acute or convalescent COVID-19. The sample consisted of peripheral blood. The gene calls are TRBV12-3 or TRBV12-4 and TRBJ1-2; D is possibly TRBD1 (5 bases). The CDR3 spells CASSLGRRGCTF. As DNA, the CDR3 is TGTGCCAGCAGCCTAGGCCGAAGGGGTTGCACCTTC.